This is a list of T cell receptor beta chains from one sample in a study of blood T cell repertoires in COVID-19. Here immunoSEQ multiplex PCR was the method, and the copy in TCRdb shows in-frame clones only, minus some. The sample includes 300,000 or so clones, about 90% of them seen just once. The sequencing sample was made of PBMCs or T cells enriched from blood (not recorded which). Every receptor here comes from a woman aged 30 to 39 who had recovered from COVID-19. Both conserved end residues are part of each CDR3. D genes are given only for firm matches. Clone size is shown for a subset of rows, as once, few, many or a class of expanded clone.

j_call d_call clone_size v_call cdr3_nt cdr3_aa
TRBJ1-2 TRBD1 - TRBV9 TGTGCCAGCAGCACACACCGGGACAGAATTAACTATGGCTACACCTTC CASSTHRDRINYGYTF
TRBJ2-7 TRBD1 - TRBV6-1 TGTGCCAGCAGTGAGAATTTAGGGGACAGGTCCAACTACGAGCAGTACTTC CASSENLGDRSNYEQYF
TRBJ1-1 - - TRBV7-9 TGTGCCAGCAGCTCCGGTGGTCAGGCTGCTGAAGCTTTCTTT CASSSGGQAAEAFF
TRBJ1-1 - - TRBV6-5 TGTGCCAGCAGTTGGTCGGAGGAGTCCGAAGCTTTCTTT CASSWSEESEAFF
TRBJ1-6 - - TRBV27 TGTGCCAGCAGTTCCCTTAGACAGTATAATTCACCCCTCCACTTT CASSSLRQYNSPLHF
TRBJ2-1 TRBD2 many TRBV7-9 TGTGCCAGCAGCTTCAGCGGGGCCTACAATGAGCAGTTCTTC CASSFSGAYNEQFF
TRBJ2-1 - few TRBV9 TGTGCCAGCAACGAGGTCGATCGGATCGGGAATGAGCAGTTCTTC CASNEVDRIGNEQFF
TRBJ1-2 - - TRBV7-8 TGTGCCAGCAGCTTATCAGGGTTCGACTATGGCTACACCTTC CASSLSGFDYGYTF
TRBJ1-1 - - TRBV5-1 TGCGCCAGCAGCCAATTCAGGGGCGCTGAAGCTTTCTTT CASSQFRGAEAFF
TRBJ1-4 - - TRBV15 TGTGCCACCAGCACAGGACTTCCGGGGGTAGAGGAAAAACTGTTTTTT CATSTGLPGVEEKLFF
TRBJ2-5 - - TRBV12-3/TRBV12-4 TGTGCCAGCAGTTTCAGGGAGACCCAGTACTTC CASSFRETQYF
TRBJ1-6 TRBD1 few TRBV6-5 TGTGCCAGCAGTAGACAGGGAGAGTGGGCCCTCCACTTT CASSRQGEWALHF
TRBJ1-1 TRBD1 - TRBV10-3 TGTGCCATCAGTCACCGGGACAGGGGAATGAACACTGAAGCTTTCTTT CAISHRDRGMNTEAFF
TRBJ2-3 TRBD2 - TRBV30 TGTGCCTGGACCACCCCGGGGGGGCCAGATACGCAGTATTTT CAWTTPGGPDTQYF
TRBJ1-2 - - TRBV29-1 TGCAGCGTTGACCAAATCAACTATGGCTACACCTTC CSVDQINYGYTF
TRBJ2-3 TRBD2 - TRBV5-6 TGTGCCAGCAGCTTGATGTCGGGGGGGCCAGATACGCAGTATTTT CASSLMSGGPDTQYF
TRBJ2-5 - - TRBV11-2 TGTGCCAGCAGCCCCAGTGGGAGACAAGAGACCCAGTACTTC CASSPSGRQETQYF
TRBJ1-6 - - TRBV6-4 TGTGCCAGCAGCCAAGCATATAATTCACCCCTCCACTTT CASSQAYNSPLHF
TRBJ2-1 - - TRBV3-1/TRBV3-2 TGTGCCAGCAGCCGGGGAGGACCCGACTCCTACAATGAGCAGTTCTTC CASSRGGPDSYNEQFF
TRBJ1-2 - - TRBV12-3/TRBV12-4 TGTGCCAGCAGTTTTACCGGGGTCGGGGGCTACACCTTC CASSFTGVGGYTF
TRBJ2-5 - once TRBV24-1 TGTGCCACCAGTGATGCTATTCATCAGACCCAGTACTTC CATSDAIHQTQYF
TRBJ1-6 TRBD1 - TRBV7-2 TGTGCCAGCAGTCCACAGGGGATCTGGAGTGGTTCACCCCTCCACTTT CASSPQGIWSGSPLHF
TRBJ1-1 - few TRBV30 TGTGCCTGGACCCCGCGAGGGAACACTGAAGCTTTCTTT CAWTPRGNTEAFF
TRBJ2-5 - - TRBV14 TGTGCCAGCAGCTCCCACCGGGACATATTTTGGGAGACCCAGTACTTC CASSSHRDIFWETQYF
TRBJ1-1 - - TRBV7-9 TGTGCCAGCAGCTTGGGGGGAAGGGGCACTGAAGCTTTCTTT CASSLGGRGTEAFF
TRBJ1-1 - - TRBV19 TGTGCCAGTAGTATAGATCATTCCACTGAAGCTTTCTTT CASSIDHSTEAFF
TRBJ1-1 - - TRBV5-1 TGCGCCAGCAGCTTGGTAGGGGTCGCTGAAGCTTTCTTT CASSLVGVAEAFF
TRBJ1-2 - once TRBV2 TGTGCCAGCAGTGAGCAGACAGGATTTAGCTATGGCTACACCTTC CASSEQTGFSYGYTF
TRBJ1-2 - - TRBV9 TGTGCCAGCAGCGTCAGGGTTGGGGGGAGCTATGGCTACACCTTC CASSVRVGGSYGYTF
TRBJ1-1 - - TRBV5-4 TGTGCCAGCAGCTTGGGTTGGGAGGCCTCGTTT CASSLGWEASF
TRBJ1-1 - - TRBV2 TGTGCCAGCACCCAAACAGCTATGAACACTGAAGCTTTCTTT CASTQTAMNTEAFF
TRBJ2-2 TRBD2 - TRBV24-1 TGTGCCACCAGTGATTATGGTAGCGGGCGGTCTACCGGGGAGCTGTTTTTT CATSDYGSGRSTGELFF
TRBJ2-7 TRBD1 - TRBV5-6 TGTGCCAGCAGCTGGGGACAGGTCTCCTACGAGCAGTACTTC CASSWGQVSYEQYF
TRBJ2-5 TRBD2 - TRBV9 TGTGCCAGCAGCGTAGCGGCGGGGGTTTTGGAGACCCAGTACTTC CASSVAAGVLETQYF
TRBJ1-6 - - TRBV7-2 TGTGCCAGCAGCCCCCGCGCGGGCTCCTATAATTCACCCCTCCACTTT CASSPRAGSYNSPLHF
TRBJ1-3 - - TRBV5-1 TGCGCCAGCAGCTTGGCGGGAGCCGGAGGAAACACCATATATTTT CASSLAGAGGNTIYF
TRBJ1-6 - few TRBV7-3 TGTGCCAGCAGCTTAACGGTCGGGGTGAATTCACCCCTCCACTTT CASSLTVGVNSPLHF
TRBJ1-2 - - TRBV6-1 TGTGCCAGCAGTGAATGGAGAAGTGGCTACACCTTC CASSEWRSGYTF
TRBJ2-1 - - TRBV6-6 TGTGCCAGCAGTTACTCAGGGAGTCCGGGGAATGAGCAGTTCTTC CASSYSGSPGNEQFF
TRBJ2-6 - - TRBV2 TGTGCCAGCAGTAGGGGACAAAACTCTGGGGCCAACGTCCTGACTTTC CASSRGQNSGANVLTF
TRBJ1-2 - - TRBV7-2 TGTGCCAGCAGCCTGCCGGGCGGGTTTGATGGCTACACCTTC CASSLPGGFDGYTF
TRBJ1-6 - - TRBV5-1 TGCGCCAGCAGCCTGGACGGACTAGCTTCACCCCTCCACTTT CASSLDGLASPLHF
TRBJ1-5 TRBD1 - TRBV19 TGTGCCAGTAGTACTCGGACAGGGGGCGGCCAGCCCCAGCATTTT CASSTRTGGGQPQHF
TRBJ1-1 TRBD1 - TRBV11-2 TGTGCCAGCAGGTTTATTACCGTCAGCAGGGGGATTAGATTT CASRFITVSRGIRF
TRBJ1-1 - - TRBV7-8 TGTGCCAGCAGCCCCAGGGGCCGAGATGCTGAAGCTTTCTTT CASSPRGRDAEAFF
TRBJ2-3 - - TRBV9 TGTGCCAGCAGCGAGTCGGGACTGCCCACAGATACGCAGTATTTT CASSESGLPTDTQYF
TRBJ2-7 - - TRBV14 TGTGCCAGCAGCCAAGATCTGGTGCGGGAGCAGTACTTC CASSQDLVREQYF
TRBJ2-7 TRBD2 - TRBV4-3 TGCGCCAGCAGCCAAGGTAGCGGGGGGTACTACGAGCAGTACTTC CASSQGSGGYYEQYF
TRBJ1-5 - - TRBV6-4 TGTGCCAGCAGTGGACCGTCCACAGATCAGCCCCAGCATTTT CASSGPSTDQPQHF
TRBJ1-5 TRBD1 - TRBV30 TGTGCCTGGAGTGTAGGGACAGAACAGCCCCAGCATTTT CAWSVGTEQPQHF
TRBJ2-5 - - TRBV4-2 TGTGCCAGCAGCCTCTCGGGGGAGAAAGAGACCCAGTACTTC CASSLSGEKETQYF
TRBJ1-5 - - TRBV16 TGTGCCAGCAGCCAATCTTGGGGCAGCAATCAGCCCCAGCATTTT CASSQSWGSNQPQHF
TRBJ1-5 TRBD1 few TRBV5-1 TGCGCCAGCAGCACCGGGACAGGGGGCGACAATCAGCCCCAGCATTTT CASSTGTGGDNQPQHF
TRBJ1-5 - - TRBV7-6 TGTGCCAGCAGCTTAGACATCCCAAGTCCTCATCAGCCCCAGCATTTT CASSLDIPSPHQPQHF
TRBJ1-2 TRBD1 - TRBV18 TGTGCCAGCTCACCACTACCGGGACAGGGCCAGGGCTACACCTTC CASSPLPGQGQGYTF
TRBJ1-3 TRBD1 once TRBV5-5 TGTGCCAGCAGCTTGCCTCAGGGGGCAAACACCATATATTTT CASSLPQGANTIYF
TRBJ1-5 - - TRBV2 TGTGCCAGCAGTGAAGGGCAGGCTTTCAGCAATCAGCCCCAGCATTTT CASSEGQAFSNQPQHF